Ten or more counts support the clone carrying this T cell receptor beta chain. Its antigen is unknown. Looked up from germline, CDR1 is SGHNT and CDR2 is YENEEA. CDR3 size: 15 residues. Trimming cost V 3 bases and J 3 bases, with 12 bases left between them. The data were taken from a study of molecular identifiers for immune sequencing clone quantification. Findings of the study overall: Among effectors, clones above 20 RNA copies held over 97% of molecules; among naive cells, under 1%.

Bulk TCR library preparation followed previously described methods with listed TCR primers. TCRdb re-called the PCR reads through MiXCR, storing one row per CDR3 protein. The data contain roughly 86,000 distinct CDR3 sequences, around 19% of them singletons. This chain joins TRBV11-3 and TRBJ2-1; D not resolved. This sequence originates from a human donor in good health. Some libraries in this study had Jurkat cell RNA spiked in. Sample: naive CD8+ T cells from blood, with Jurkat cell RNA spiked in. Subset in this sample: FACS-sorted CD8+CD4-CCR7+CD45RA+ naive T cells. The CDR3 here is CASSLAFGLYNEQFF. The CDR3 DNA reads as TGTGCCAGCAGCTTGGCCTTTGGGCTCTACAATGAGCAGTTCTTC.